This T cell receptor (beta chain) was documented in a study of OX40 agonist ivuxolimab in advanced cancers. Looking at the study overall: Under the entry rules, prior anti-PD-1, anti-PD-L1 or anti-CTLA-4 therapy was allowed, and 40% had some.

Findings and limits, study-wide: Expanded clones were, on average, more numerous among CD8+ T cells than CD4+. Clonal expansion from baseline to week 6 occurred in both CD4+ and CD8+ T cells. Those patients achieving a partial response at 0.1-3.0 mg/kg showed among the lowest clonal expansion.

TCRdb's copy holds only in-frame clones and misses some; the assay was immunoSEQ multiplex PCR. The sample lists 40,000 to 50,000 clones, about 90% occurring once. V shed 1 base and J shed 1 base, with 8 bases lying between them. The germline V gene encodes CDR1 SGHVS and CDR2 FNYEAQ. The CDR3 length is 14 residues. On this clone: Its target is not known.

This clonotype was obtained from an adult with an advanced solid tumor such as melanoma, head and neck, liver or kidney cancer. Here the sequenced sample was CD4+ or CD8+ T cells sorted from blood, taken in a trial of the OX40 agonist ivuxolimab. The V call is TRBV7-6, the J call TRBJ2-7; no clear D gene. The CDR3 DNA reads as TGTGCCAGCAGCTTAGTTTCAGATTCCTACGAGCAGTACTTC. Amino acid sequence: CASSLVSDSYEQYF. The full variable domain, its missing parts supplied by reference TRBV7-6 and TRBJ2-7, is GAGVSQSPRYKVTKRGQDVALRCDPISGHVSLYWYRQALGQGPEFLTYFNYEAQQDKSGLPNDRFSAERPEGSISTLTIQRTEQRDSAMYRCASSLVSDSYEQYFGPGTRLTVT.